Listed here is a single TCR beta chain. Its specificity is not known. The data derive from a study of T-cell memory formation after mild COVID-19. Study information: TCR clusters were largely donor specific. Findings and caveats of the study: CD4+ bias marked clones expanding day 15 to 37, unlike balanced contracting clones. Pre-infection memory carried some responding clones, suggesting that cross-reactive memory joined.

Sample barcodes and UMIs were carried by the TCR alpha and TCR beta cDNA libraries that 5'RACE generated with constant-segment primers. TCRdb reanalysed the 5' RACE reads using MiXCR and keeps one entry per CDR3 protein. Found here are about 560,000 distinct CDR3 sequences, 20% to 25% of them singletons; the top ten hold around 7.7%. V lost 3 bases, J lost 6 bases, and 18 bases lay in between. This CDR3 is built from 14 residues. CDR1 DFQATT and CDR2 SNEGSKA come from the germline V gene (reference sequence). This receptor was obtained from an adult woman who had mild COVID-19 (a few samples of this study predate the infection). Cell type and time point are not known. The chain has TRBV20-1 and TRBJ2-7; possibly TRBD2 for D (6 bases). The sample taken for sequencing was PBMCs or a T cell subset sorted from them (not recorded which). CDR3 nucleotide sequence: TGCAGTGCTAGTTCTAGCGTGATTTATGGCGAGCAGTACTTC. Translation gives CSASSSVIYGEQYF.